The 17 T cell receptor beta chains in this list originate from one sample, sequenced in a study of identical twins. TCRdb re-analysed the 5' RACE reads in MiXCR, keeping a single row per CDR3 protein. The data show about 500,000 distinct CDR3 sequences, with 13% to 15% seen just once and about 0.94% held by the top ten. These data were likewise used in another study, on yellow fever vaccine responses in identical twins.

Sequenced material: CD4+ T cells sorted from blood. These receptors were obtained from a woman in her late teens or twenties in good health.

The CDR3 region has the DNA TGCGCCAGCAGCTTGGGCGATAAACGGCCGTCCAACGAGCAGTACTTC. The encoded protein is CASSLGDKRPSNEQYF. The rearrangement joins TRBV5-1 to TRBJ2-7; D uncertain. The ends were cut back, 0 bases at V and 5 bases at J, with 18 bases in the middle. The V gene's germline CDR1 is SGHRS and CDR2 YFSETQ. This CDR3 is 16 amino acids long.

There are a few counts of this clonotype. The rearrangement joins TRBV20-1 to TRBJ1-6, with TRBD1 matching over 7 bases. The germline V gene has CDR1 DFQATT and CDR2 SNEGSKA (reference sequence). The CDR3 runs 13 residues. V shed 7 bases and J 8 bases; nucleotides not matched to a gene: 8. DNA for the CDR3: TGCAGTGTCCTTACAGGGGCCCATTCACCCCTCCACTTT. Translation: CSVLTGAHSPLHF.

This clonotype turned up a few times. The chain is built from TRBV6-5 and TRBJ2-4; D remains ambiguous. The V gene lost 0 bases and the J gene lost 0 bases, with 6 bases spanning the gap. This CDR3 is built from 15 residues. The V gene's germline CDR1 is MNHEY and CDR2 SVGAGI. In nucleotides, the CDR3 is TGTGCCAGCAGTTACTCGGAGTTAGCCAAAAACATTCAGTACTTC. As protein: CASSYSELAKNIQYF.

The chain couples TRBV5-1 to TRBJ2-7; no definite D call. Looked up from germline, CDR1 is SGHRS and CDR2 is YFSETQ. The CDR3 consists of 13 residues. V lost 7 bases and J 6 bases, leaving 17 bases between the germline ends. The DNA for the CDR3 is TGCGCCAGCTCCCTCAGTGGGTGGATCGAGCAGTACTTC. As protein: CASSLSGWIEQYF.

The sample holds many counts of this clonotype. The chain recombines TRBV20-1 with TRBJ1-2; the D is unclear. The V end lost 4 bases, the J end lost 2 bases, and 11 bases lay between the germline ends. From germline, CDR1 is DFQATT and CDR2 SNEGSKA (reference sequence). This CDR3 is built from 13 residues. This CDR3 is CSATQQGNYGYTF. In nucleotides, the CDR3 is TGCAGTGCTACCCAACAAGGCAACTATGGCTACACCTTC.

This clonotype was seen a few times. This chain connects TRBV10-3 to TRBJ2-3, with TRBD2 as a possible D gene (5 bases). The CDR3 loop spans 15 amino acids. Germline V gene lookup returns CDR1 ENHRY and CDR2 SYGVKD. Trimming took 4 bases from V and 0 from J, leaving 11 bases between them. CDR3 in amino acids: CAISGTRPSTDTQYF. CDR3 coding DNA: TGTGCCATCAGTGGAACTAGACCTAGCACAGATACGCAGTATTTT.

This clonotype was counted between two and nine times. This chain connects TRBV20-1 to TRBJ1-2; 8 bases fit TRBD1. Trimming cost V 6 bases and J 2 bases; bases outside gene matches: 8. CDR3 size: 14 residues. The germline V gene encodes CDR1 DFQATT and CDR2 SNEGSKA (reference sequence). The CDR3 DNA sequence: TGCAGTGCGCCGGACAGGGCCAACAACTATGGCTACACCTTC. This gives the protein CSAPDRANNYGYTF.

The sample holds a few counts of this clonotype. This chain links TRBV20-1 with TRBJ1-1; 8 nucleotides agree with TRBD1. CDR3 length: 11 residues. The trim removed 6 bases at V and 12 bases at J, leaving 9 bases unmatched. Germline CDR1 is DFQATT and CDR2 is SNEGSKA (reference sequence). CDR3: CSARPQGASFF. CDR3 nucleotides: TGCAGTGCAAGACCTCAGGGGGCGTCTTTCTTT.

This clonotype was observed many times. The chain recombines TRBV20-1 with TRBJ2-3; TRBD1 might be the D (6 bases). V was pared by 2 bases and J by 3 bases, with 12 bases between. From germline, CDR1 is DFQATT and CDR2 SNEGSKA (reference sequence). The CDR3 has 14 amino acids. This CDR3 reads CSARTLGTTDTQYF. CDR3 DNA sequence: TGCAGTGCTAGAACTCTAGGGACAACAGATACGCAGTATTTT.

V is TRBV5-1 and J is TRBJ1-6; D gene unclear. Trimming took 5 bases from V and 9 from J, leaving 15 bases between them. CDR1 is SGHRS, CDR2 YFSETQ, per germline. The CDR3 consists of 14 residues. The CDR3 nucleotides are TGCGCCAGCAGAACGACGGGATCGGGTTCACCCCTCCACTTT. Translation: CASRTTGSGSPLHF.

This clonotype was picked up a small number of times. The chain recombines TRBV7-9 with TRBJ2-7; no clear D gene. The germline V and J ends were trimmed by 3 bases and 4 bases, with 4 bases remaining between them. The CDR3 spans 11 residues. The germline V gene encodes CDR1 SEHNR and CDR2 FQNEAQ (reference sequence). This CDR3 is CASSFMYEQYF. The DNA for the CDR3 is TGTGCCAGCAGCTTCATGTACGAGCAGTACTTC. The complete variable domain, with remaining parts taken from reference TRBV7-9 and TRBJ2-7, reads DTGVSQNPRHKITKRGQNVTFRCDPISEHNRLYWYRQTLGQGPEFLTYFQNEAQLEKSRLLSDRFSAERPKGSFSTLEIQRTEQGDSAMYLCASSFMYEQYFGPGTRLTVT.

The sample holds many counts of this clonotype. The chain recombines TRBV7-9 with TRBJ2-3; D is unresolved. With 1 base removed from V and 2 bases from J, the gap between germline ends came to 4 bases. This CDR3 has 13 amino acids. The V gene's germline CDR1 is SEHNR and CDR2 FQNEAQ (reference sequence). In DNA form, the CDR3 reads TGTGCCAGCAGCTTAGTGTCCACAGATACGCAGTATTTT. The encoded protein is CASSLVSTDTQYF.

This rearrangement joins TRBV6-1 to TRBJ2-7; 7 bases are shared with TRBD2. Losses at the gene ends were 6 bases for V and 0 bases for J; bases not matched to a gene: 8. CDR1 is MNHNS, CDR2 SASEGT, per germline. The CDR3 loop spans 15 amino acids. CDR3: CASRGAGRGSYEQYF. As DNA, the CDR3 is TGTGCCAGCAGGGGAGCGGGGCGGGGCTCCTACGAGCAGTACTTC.

In this sample, this clonotype turned up a few times. V is TRBV4-2 and J is TRBJ2-3; D might be TRBD1 (5 bases). V was trimmed by 0 bases and J by 5 bases, leaving 18 bases between them. Germline V CDR1 and CDR2: LGHNA, YNFKEQ. The CDR3 is 17 residues long. The CDR3 nucleotides are TGTGCCAGCAGCCAAGATGGGGCTAGTTCATATCGAGATACGCAGTATTTT. Its translation is CASSQDGASSYRDTQYF.

The table lists this clonotype with many counts. This chain connects TRBV12-3 or TRBV12-4 to TRBJ1-6; 7 positions match TRBD1. The CDR3 has 15 amino acids. With 7 bases clipped from V and 6 bases from J, the junction kept 9 bases outside the gene matches. Here the CDR3 reads CASTIRGRFNSPLHF. DNA of the CDR3: TGTGCCAGCACTATAAGGGGGCGGTTTAATTCACCCCTCCACTTT.

V usage is TRBV5-1 and J usage is TRBJ2-3; D not certain. The CDR3 is 14 amino acids. Trimming removed 0 bases from V and 2 bases from J, with 7 bases in between. CDR1 is SGHRS and CDR2 is YFSETQ in the germline V gene. The CDR3 DNA sequence: TGCGCCAGCAGCTTGGAGACCCCCACAGATACGCAGTATTTT. It codes for CASSLETPTDTQYF.

This clonotype was seen repeatedly, ten times or more. The chain is built from TRBV7-2 and TRBJ2-5; D not resolved. V was shortened by 5 bases and J by 4 bases, with 11 bases between the two germline ends. Germline V gene data show CDR1 as SGHTA and CDR2 as FQGNSA. The CDR3 has 13 amino acids. The CDR3 DNA reads as TGTGCCAGCAGCAGAGACGGGTTAGAGACCCAGTACTTC. Its protein is CASSRDGLETQYF.